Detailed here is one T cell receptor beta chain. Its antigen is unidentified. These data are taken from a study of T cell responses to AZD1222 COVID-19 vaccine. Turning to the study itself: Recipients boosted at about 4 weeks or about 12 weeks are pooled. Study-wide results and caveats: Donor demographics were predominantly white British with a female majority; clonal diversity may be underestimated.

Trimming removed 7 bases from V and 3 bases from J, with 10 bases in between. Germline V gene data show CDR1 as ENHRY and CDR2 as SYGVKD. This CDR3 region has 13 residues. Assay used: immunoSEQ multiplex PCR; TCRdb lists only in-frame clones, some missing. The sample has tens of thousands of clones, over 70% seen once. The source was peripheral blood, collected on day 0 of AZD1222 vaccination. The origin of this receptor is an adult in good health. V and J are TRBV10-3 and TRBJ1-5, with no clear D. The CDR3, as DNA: TGTGCCATCACGGGCCAGGTCAATCAGCCCCAGCATTTT. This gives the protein CAITGQVNQPQHF.